Following are 31 T cell receptor beta chains from one sample sequenced in a study of T-cell memory formation after mild COVID-19. TCRdb itself ran the 5' RACE reads through MiXCR, one entry per CDR3 protein. The sample holds about 260,000 distinct CDR3 sequences, 15% to 20% seen once. Sequencing was performed on PBMCs or a T cell subset sorted from them (not recorded which). Source of these receptors: a man aged 18 to 30 who had mild COVID-19 (a few samples of this study predate the infection). Cell type and time point are not known.

This clonotype was picked up a small number of times. The rearrangement joins TRBV4-2 to TRBJ2-3; 9 positions agree with TRBD2. Germline V CDR1 and CDR2: LGHNA, YNFKEQ. The CDR3 totals 15 residues. The V gene end was trimmed by 4 bases and the J gene end by 5 bases; junction bases not matched to a gene: 7. The CDR3 reads CASSRERGAQDTQYF. The CDR3 nucleotides are TGTGCCAGCAGCCGAGAGCGGGGGGCCCAAGATACGCAGTATTTT.

In this sample, this clonotype turned up a few times. This chain links TRBV10-1 with TRBJ1-1; D unresolved. Germline CDR1 and CDR2: WNHNN and SYGVQD (reference sequence). The length of the CDR3 is 17 residues. V lost 3 bases to trimming and J lost 1 base, with 18 bases between them. CDR3 sequence (DNA): TGCGCCAGCAGTGATTACGTCGGGAATGTAGAGAACACTGAAGCTTTCTTT. Protein product: CASSDYVGNVENTEAFF.

Only a few counts were recorded for this clonotype. The chain combines TRBV5-1 with TRBJ1-1, with D unresolved. Germline CDR1 and CDR2: SGHRS and YFSETQ. The CDR3 is 14 amino acids. V was trimmed by 5 bases and J by 4 bases, leaving 15 bases between them. CDR3: CASSPTKTFTEAFF. The CDR3 nucleotides are TGCGCCAGCAGTCCCACTAAGACCTTCACTGAAGCTTTCTTT.

The chain employs TRBV7-3 and TRBJ2-7; 7 positions match TRBD2. Germline lookup yields CDR1 SGHTA and CDR2 FQGTGA. The CDR3 extends over 14 amino acids. Unmatched junction bases numbered 9, after V lost 6 bases and J lost 4 bases. CDR3 region: CASSPGSGVYEQYF. CDR3 nucleotides: TGTGCCAGCAGTCCTGGGAGCGGGGTATACGAGCAGTACTTC.

The chain joins TRBV11-2 to TRBJ2-7, with 7 bases identical to TRBD2. V lost 5 bases to trimming and J lost 4 bases; unmatched junction nucleotides: 14. This CDR3 has 16 residues. Germline CDR1 and CDR2: SGHAT and FQNNGV. The CDR3 DNA sequence: TGTGCCAGCAGCCCTCGCGCCGGGGGGAAACGGTACGAGCAGTACTTC. This encodes CASSPRAGGKRYEQYF.

This clonotype was seen just once. V usage is TRBV7-2 and J usage is TRBJ2-7; TRBD1 agrees at 10 bases. The CDR3 covers 15 residues. The V and J ends lost 6 bases and 3 bases, in that order; junction bases with no gene match: 8. Germline CDR1 reads SGHTA; CDR2 reads FQGNSA. Here the CDR3 reads CASRTTGQGSYEQYF. The CDR3 DNA sequence: TGTGCCAGCAGAACTACGGGACAGGGGAGCTACGAGCAGTACTTC.

This clonotype has at least ten counts. V and J are TRBV7-8 and TRBJ2-5; perhaps TRBD2 as D (5 bases). This CDR3 is 13 amino acids long. Germline CDR1 is SGHVS and CDR2 is FQNEAQ. With 5 bases removed from V and 5 bases from J, the gap between germline ends came to 12 bases. CDR3 in amino acids: CASSPTSGETQYF. CDR3 nucleotides: TGTGCCAGCAGCCCAACTAGTGGTGAGACCCAGTACTTC.

The chain is built from TRBV6-2 or TRBV6-3 and TRBJ2-1, with TRBD2 matching 11 bases. The CDR3 contains 15 residues. Trimming took 6 bases from V and 2 from J; bases not matched to a gene: 3. Germline V lookup: CDR1 MNHEY, CDR2 SVGEGT. The CDR3 spells CASSLSGGAYNEQFF. The DNA of the CDR3 is TGTGCCAGCAGCCTTAGCGGGGGGGCCTACAATGAGCAGTTCTTC.

This clonotype was counted once. The V and J genes are TRBV3-1 and TRBJ2-5, with D possibly matching TRBD2 (7 bases). V was clipped by 7 bases and J by 1 base, with 16 bases between them. This CDR3 comprises 15 residues. Germline lookup yields CDR1 LGHDT and CDR2 YNNKEL (reference sequence). The CDR3 sequence is CASTPEGGTQETQYF. Written as DNA, the CDR3 is TGTGCCAGCACCCCAGAGGGGGGGACCCAAGAGACCCAGTACTTC.

The chain links TRBV25-1 to TRBJ2-3; 9 bases are shared with TRBD2. Germline values: CDR1 MGHDK, CDR2 SYGVNS. This CDR3 region has 13 residues. Trimming cost V 8 bases and J 6 bases; bases outside gene matches: 6. The CDR3 protein is CASAAGGRDTQYF. The CDR3 DNA reads TGTGCCAGCGCCGCGGGGGGGAGGGATACGCAGTATTTT.

This clonotype occurred a few times. J is TRBJ2-2 and V is TRBV5-5; either TRBD1 or TRBD2 may fit D (5 bases each). This CDR3 is 14 amino acids long. Germline assignment: CDR1 SGHKS and CDR2 YYEKEE (reference sequence). Trimming took off 1 base at V and 7 bases at J, with 11 bases between the two ends. The CDR3 region is CASSLQRGHGELFF. DNA of the CDR3: TGTGCCAGCAGCTTGCAGAGGGGTCACGGGGAGCTGTTTTTT. Variable domain in full (rest from reference TRBV5-5 and TRBJ2-2): DAGVTQSPTHLIKTRGQQVTLRCSPISGHKSVSWYQQVLGQGPQFIFQYYEKEERGRGNFPDRFSARQFPNYSSELNVNALLLGDSALYLCASSLQRGHGELFFGEGSRLTVL.

The chain uses TRBV10-3 and TRBJ2-5, with 8 bases aligning to TRBD1. The junction had 2 bases not matched to a gene; V was cut back by 4 bases and J by 1 base. The CDR3 sequence is 14 residues long. Germline CDR1 is ENHRY and CDR2 is SYGVKD. The CDR3 nucleotides read TGTGCCATCAGTGTTGGACAGGGCCAAGAGACCCAGTACTTC. Its translation is CAISVGQGQETQYF.

The sample holds a few counts of this clonotype. The chain combines TRBV19 with TRBJ1-1; 8 positions agree with TRBD1. J lost 0 bases, V lost 3 bases, and 6 bases had no gene match. This CDR3 comprises 16 residues. Germline lookup yields CDR1 LNHDA and CDR2 SQIVND (reference sequence). The CDR3 bases are TGTGCCAGTAGTATGGGCGCGGACAGGGTGAACACTGAAGCTTTCTTT. It translates to CASSMGADRVNTEAFF.

In its sample, this clonotype was seen a few times. The V call is TRBV7-9, the J call TRBJ2-1; 9 nucleotides match TRBD2. This CDR3 has 15 residues. The germline gives CDR1 SEHNR, CDR2 FQNEAQ (reference sequence). The ends lost 4 bases at V and 7 bases at J; junction bases unmatched: 8. The DNA for the CDR3 is TGTGCCAGCAGCTCCTTAGCGGGGGTGAAGAATGAGCAGTTCTTC. Translated: CASSSLAGVKNEQFF.

The V and J genes are TRBV29-1 and TRBJ2-7; D is possibly TRBD1 or TRBD2 (6 bases each). V shed 5 bases and J shed 2 bases, with 10 bases lying between them. From germline, CDR1 is SQVTM and CDR2 ANQGSEA. The CDR3 loop spans 12 amino acids. This chain's CDR3 is CSVRGPTYEQYF. CDR3 sequence (DNA): TGCAGCGTTCGGGGGCCCACCTACGAGCAGTACTTC.

The chain links TRBV25-1 to TRBJ2-5, with 8 bases identical to TRBD1. After removal of 6 bases from V and 1 base from J, the junction contained 1 base not matched to a gene. Germline V lookup: CDR1 MGHDK, CDR2 SYGVNS. The CDR3 covers 13 residues. In nucleotides, the CDR3 is TGTGCCAGCAGGGACAGGGCCCAAGAGACCCAGTACTTC. Amino acids: CASRDRAQETQYF.

This clonotype occurred a few times. This chain joins TRBV12-3 or TRBV12-4 and TRBJ2-7, with 9 bases aligning to TRBD1. The CDR3 spans 15 residues. The J segment lost 3 bases and the V segment lost 4 bases, leaving 7 bases of the junction unmatched. In nucleotides, the CDR3 is TGTGCCAGCAGTTCCCGGGACAGGGTAGTCTACGAGCAGTACTTC. The encoded protein is CASSSRDRVVYEQYF.

This clonotype was found a few times. The J gene is TRBJ2-5, the V gene TRBV5-6; 12 positions match TRBD2. Germline V gene lookup returns CDR1 SGHDT and CDR2 YYEEEE. V shed 3 bases, J shed 2 bases, and the junction held 5 bases outside the gene matches. CDR3 length: 16 residues. The CDR3 is CASSSGLAGPQETQYF. In nucleotides, the CDR3 is TGTGCCAGCAGCTCAGGACTAGCGGGGCCGCAAGAGACCCAGTACTTC.

At least ten counts were recorded for this clonotype. The rearrangement uses TRBV7-2 and TRBJ2-3; possibly TRBD2 for D (6 bases). The V gene lost 5 bases and the J gene lost 5 bases, with 8 bases spanning the gap. The germline V gene encodes CDR1 SGHTA and CDR2 FQGNSA. The CDR3 extends over 12 amino acids. Here the CDR3 reads CASSRDLDTQYF. The CDR3 DNA follows: TGTGCCAGCAGCAGGGACTTAGATACGCAGTATTTT.

This clonotype was picked up a small number of times. The rearrangement links TRBV5-1 to TRBJ2-5, with 7 nucleotides matching TRBD1. CDR1 is SGHRS and CDR2 is YFSETQ in the germline V gene. The CDR3 is 13 amino acids. The J segment lost 5 bases and the V segment lost 4 bases, leaving 5 bases of the junction unmatched. The CDR3 DNA reads TGCGCCAGCAGCGCAACAGGGGTCGAGACCCAGTACTTC. Translated: CASSATGVETQYF.

The table lists this clonotype with a few counts. The chain links TRBV4-1 to TRBJ2-2, with TRBD1 matching 9 bases. Germline CDR1 is MGHRA and CDR2 is YSYEKL. The CDR3 spans 18 residues. V lost 2 bases to trimming and J lost 7 bases; unmatched junction nucleotides: 14. This chain's CDR3 is CASSQFPGTGSSGGELFF. CDR3 DNA: TGCGCCAGCAGCCAATTCCCCGGGACAGGGAGTTCAGGCGGGGAGCTGTTTTTT.

V usage is TRBV7-6 and J usage is TRBJ2-5, with D uncertain. The CDR3 loop spans 12 amino acids. Germline CDR1 reads SGHVS; CDR2 reads FNYEAQ. V lost 2 bases, J lost 2 bases, and 3 bases lay in between. The DNA of the CDR3 is TGTGCCAGCAGCTTATTTCAAGAGACCCAGTACTTC. It is translated as CASSLFQETQYF.

This clonotype was observed a handful of times. This chain connects TRBV7-3 to TRBJ2-1; maybe TRBD1 (5 bases). The V end was cut by 1 base, the J end by 9 bases, with 16 bases between. Germline loops: CDR1 SGHTA, CDR2 FQGTGA. The CDR3 sequence is 15 residues long. In nucleotides, the CDR3 is TGTGCCAGCAGCTTAAGGCAAACAGGAACCAGTGAGCAGTTCTTC. Translation: CASSLRQTGTSEQFF. Based on the CDR3 plus reference TRBV7-3 and TRBJ2-1, the full variable domain is GAGVSQTPSNKVTEKGKYVELRCDPISGHTALYWYRQSLGQGPEFLIYFQGTGAADDSGLPNDRFFAVRPEGSVSTLKIQRTERGDSAVYLCASSLRQTGTSEQFFGPGTRLTVL.

The table lists this clonotype with a few counts. V is TRBV29-1 and J is TRBJ1-2, with D perhaps matching TRBD1 (5 bases). The V end was cut by 4 bases, the J end by 4 bases, with 16 bases between. Germline-derived CDR1 and CDR2 are SQVTM and ANQGSEA. The CDR3 has 14 residues. CDR3 region: CSVASGYKGYGYTF. The DNA of the CDR3 is TGCAGCGTTGCGTCAGGGTATAAAGGCTATGGCTACACCTTC.

In its sample, this clonotype was seen many times. The chain has TRBV3-1 and TRBJ2-1; 7 positions match TRBD2. The CDR3 extends over 15 amino acids. The V segment lost 6 bases and the J segment 16 bases; nucleotides outside the gene matches: 21. CDR1 and CDR2 from the germline V gene are LGHDT and YNNKEL (reference sequence). CDR3: CASSPSGYAGETQFF. The CDR3 DNA follows: TGTGCCAGCAGTCCATCAGGGTATGCGGGGGAGACCCAATTCTTC.

This clonotype has more than one count but fewer than ten. The junction and the germline gene differ at one end; a read error may be behind it. The genes are TRBV7-9 and TRBJ2-5; D may correspond to TRBD1 or TRBD2 (6 bases each). The CDR3 has 11 amino acids. From germline, CDR1 is SEHNR and CDR2 FQNEAQ (reference sequence). CDR3 sequence: CASSLNGGPDF. The CDR3 nucleotides read TGTGCCAGCAGCTTAAACGGGGGCCCGGACTTC.

This sequence joins TRBV6-2 or TRBV6-3 and TRBJ1-4, with 9 nucleotides matching TRBD1. CDR3 length: 19 residues. Germline V gives CDR1 MNHEY, CDR2 SVGEGT. J was trimmed by 8 bases and V by 6 bases; bases with no gene match: 22. CDR3 in DNA: TGTGCCAGCAGCTCAGGCGGGACAGGGAAGAATGTGGGAAAAGAAAAACTGTTTTTT. Its protein product is CASSSGGTGKNVGKEKLFF.

This clonotype was observed at least ten times. The chain has TRBV5-1 and TRBJ2-1; 7 bases fit TRBD1. V trimming: 4 bases; J trimming: 9 bases; junction bases outside the gene matches: 10. Germline-derived CDR1 and CDR2 are SGHRS and YFSETQ. This CDR3 is 14 amino acids long. The CDR3 region is CASSVGQLKGEQFF. CDR3 DNA sequence: TGCGCCAGCAGCGTGGGACAGCTCAAAGGTGAGCAGTTCTTC.

The chain links TRBV6-2 or TRBV6-3 to TRBJ2-5; possible D gene TRBD2, 5 bases. V lost 5 bases, J lost 5 bases, and 15 bases lay in between. The CDR3 totals 14 residues. Germline V gene lookup returns CDR1 MNHEY and CDR2 SVGEGT. CDR3 in DNA: TGTGCCAGCAGTGCCCGGACTCCTCTGGAGACCCAGTACTTC. Residues: CASSARTPLETQYF.

The chain has TRBV28 and TRBJ1-1, with a possible D match to TRBD1 (5 bases). The germline gives CDR1 MDHEN, CDR2 SYDVKM. Deletions cut 4 bases from V and 9 bases from J, with 12 bases between. The CDR3 covers 12 residues. The CDR3 DNA reads as TGTGCCAGCAGTTATAGACAGACCCAAGCTTTCTTT. This encodes CASSYRQTQAFF.

This clonotype was found a few times. The chain recombines TRBV6-1 with TRBJ2-7; the D is unclear. V lost 2 bases to trimming and J lost 3 bases, with 8 bases between them. Germline lookup yields CDR1 MNHNS and CDR2 SASEGT. The CDR3 covers 13 residues. This CDR3 is CASSETRNYEQYV. The CDR3 bases are TGTGCCAGCAGTGAAACCCGGAACTACGAGCAGTACGTC.